These T cell receptor beta chains were read from a single sample in a study of technical replicates of blood from several donors. Libraries were prepared by immunoSEQ multiplex PCR; TCRdb keeps only in-frame clonotypes and omits some of them. This table has roughly 66,000 clones, around 85% appearing once. Sequencing used PBMCs. All receptors come from a human donor in good health. Some clones in this sample may be carry-over from other donors' samples. CDR3s include the opening cysteine and the closing phenylalanine or tryptophan. D genes are given only for firm matches. Part of the rows lack a size; the others show once, few, many or a class for expanded clones.

TRBD1	TRBV9	once	CASSPTTGAGNTIYF
NA	TRBV10-3	many	CAISTGGIGNQPQHF
TRBD1	TRBV6-6	NA	CASRQGYTEAFF
NA	TRBV19	NA	CASSRSTDSNEKLFF
NA	TRBV5-6	NA	CASSWSSYEQYF
TRBD1	TRBV6-5	NA	CASSRTGGNTGELFF
NA	TRBV29-1	few	CSVVEVAQYF
NA	TRBV7-3	medium-sized	CASSLTQGDTEAFF
NA	TRBV18	NA	CASSPQDGGLMNTEAFF
TRBD2	TRBV7-9	NA	CASSLTSRTGELFF
NA	TRBV7-8	NA	CASSLAPGRLDNQPQHF
NA	TRBV7-8	NA	CASSLVGPGTQYF
NA	TRBV9	NA	CASSVDSNYGYTF
NA	TRBV11-2	NA	CASSPPFREHEQYF
TRBD2	TRBV25-1	NA	CASSLAGGMSSYEQYF
NA	TRBV4-3	NA	CASSPGRAADEQYF
NA	TRBV4-1	NA	CASRDIQSTDTQYF
TRBD2	TRBV5-4	NA	CASSLKSGRDYEQYF
TRBD2	TRBV10-3	NA	CAITTSGGELFF
TRBD2	TRBV7-9	NA	CASTPPGGSTDTQYF
TRBD2	TRBV19	NA	CASSGTSGVYEQYF
TRBD1	TRBV18	NA	CASSRDRGNTEAFF
NA	TRBV6-1	NA	CASSHDTYGYTF
TRBD1	TRBV4-3	NA	CASSPRQGGGYTF
TRBD1	TRBV19	NA	CATKPGQGAPGYTF
NA	TRBV7-9	NA	CASSLISGGDEQFF
TRBD2	TRBV5-1	once	CASSLGTTQTGETQYF
NA	TRBV7-6	NA	CASSQGTPGGQYF
NA	TRBV9	NA	CARTSRGGNTYEQYF
NA	TRBV19	NA	CASRPARTGELFF
NA	TRBV14	NA	CASSQVFGPGELFF
NA	TRBV12-2	NA	CASRFTGAGEETQYF
TRBD2	TRBV7-2	NA	CASSLALGTSGGQFF
TRBD1	TRBV5-1	NA	CASRPRDRDFYEQYF
TRBD1	TRBV5-1	NA	CASSLDSRLGGDTQYF
TRBD1	TRBV4-1	NA	CASRLSGGNEQFF
NA	TRBV2	NA	CASSQRERTEAFF
TRBD1	TRBV7-9	NA	CASSFTGGSGNTIYF
TRBD2	TRBV5-6	NA	CASSFPSGLGETQYF
NA	TRBV5-1	NA	CASSKGGASNEQFF
TRBD2	TRBV4-2	NA	CASSRDPQTSGRASYEQYF
TRBD1	TRBV29-1	NA	CSARQGYYGYTF
NA	TRBV28	NA	CASSQGGVSNTQYF
TRBD2	TRBV5-1	NA	CASSFLAGGTGELFF
TRBD2	TRBV7-3	NA	CASSQAGGRGELFF